This TCR beta chain was recorded in a study of blood T cell repertoires in COVID-19. Whole-study context: Spain, Italy and the United States supplied samples that represented acute and convalescent COVID-19. PBMCs, B-cell-depleted T cells, or T cells provided the cDNA or gDNA that made up the material.

This clone was seen only once. V gave up 6 bases and J gave up 1 base; unmatched junction bases: 10. The CDR3 contains 16 residues. The V gene's germline CDR1 is MGHRA and CDR2 YSYEKL. In the authors' workflow: Reference gene primer amplification in the assay estimated nucleated cell counts. Some clones are missing from TCRdb's copy, which holds only in-frame ones; the method was immunoSEQ multiplex PCR. Clone size and the V and J calls come from that table; the DNA yielded D and trimming. The sample records over 30,000 clones, 83% being singletons. The TCR was taken from a man in his forties or fifties with acute or convalescent COVID-19. The source material was peripheral blood. The chain is built from TRBV4-1 and TRBJ2-5; TRBD1 matches at 8 bases. CDR3 sequence reads: CASRAGGAGSQETQYF. DNA of the CDR3: TGCGCCAGCAGGGCAGGGGGCGCGGGGTCCCAAGAGACCCAGTACTTC.